Included here is one TCR beta chain sequence, with context. The data were taken from a study of cytomegalovirus exposure and HLA in healthy donors. Amplification used 60 Vbeta primers and 13 Jbeta primers. Libraries were prepared by immunoSEQ multiplex PCR; TCRdb keeps only in-frame clonotypes and omits some of them. The data contain about 140,000 clones, about 80% of them singletons. Germline V lookup: CDR1 SQVTM, CDR2 ANQGSEA. Trimming took 5 bases from V and 8 from J; bases not matched to a gene: 1. This CDR3 is built from 10 residues. The rearrangement uses TRBV29-1 and TRBJ1-2; 8 positions agree with TRBD1. Sequenced input: PBMCs. The sequence was obtained from a man aged 30 to 45 in good health and CMV-seropositive. The CDR3 nucleotides are TGCAGCGTTTCAGGGGGCGGCTACACCTTC. It codes for CSVSGGGYTF. The complete variable domain, with remaining parts taken from reference TRBV29-1 and TRBJ1-2, reads SAVISQKPSRDICQRGTSLTIQCQVDSQVTMMFWYRQQPGQSLTLIATANQGSEATYESGFVIDKFPISRPNLTFSTLTVSNMSPEDSSIYLCSVSGGGYTFGSGTRLTVV.